The 22 T cell receptor beta chains in this list originate from one sample, sequenced in a study of CD8+ T cells in alopecia areata. Sequencing templates came from extracted RNA that was reverse transcribed into cDNA. Clones were read by immunoSEQ multiplex PCR, and TCRdb kept only the in-frame ones, dropping some. The profile shows about 150,000 clones, less than 65% of them singletons. Sequenced material: CD8+ T cells sorted from blood, taken at week 0. The receptor source for this set is a human donor with alopecia areata.

This clone was seen repeatedly, ten times or more. This sample includes further DNA sequences coding for the same CDR3. The chain joins TRBV4-1 to TRBJ1-2; D unresolved. CDR1 and CDR2 (germline): MGHRA, YSYEKL. The germline V and J ends were trimmed by 2 bases and 4 bases, with 8 bases remaining between them. This CDR3 is built from 13 residues. CDR3 sequence: CASSQSNSYGYTF. The CDR3 DNA reads as TGCGCCAGCAGCCAAAGCAACAGCTATGGCTACACCTTC.

The rearrangement uses TRBV29-1 and TRBJ2-5, with 8 bases identical to TRBD1. The trim removed 3 bases at V and 0 bases at J, leaving 9 bases unmatched. CDR3 size: 16 residues. The germline V gene encodes CDR1 SQVTM and CDR2 ANQGSEA. The DNA for the CDR3 is TGCAGCGTTGACGCGGACAGGGCTGTGTACCAAGAGACCCAGTACTTC. Protein: CSVDADRAVYQETQYF.

The genes are TRBV29-1 and TRBJ2-7; D perhaps matches TRBD1 (7 bases). CDR3 length equals 13 residues. CDR1 is SQVTM, CDR2 ANQGSEA, per germline. Trimming took 1 base from V and 7 from J, leaving 14 bases between them. CDR3 sequence reads: CSVEGTGAGEQYF. CDR3 DNA: TGCAGCGTTGAAGGGACAGGCGCGGGGGAGCAGTACTTC.

V gene TRBV6-6 combines with J gene TRBJ2-3; 11 bases agree with TRBD2. J gave up 3 bases and V 5 bases, and 1 base lay outside the gene matches. CDR1 is MNHNY, CDR2 SVGAGI, per germline (reference sequence). This CDR3 has 14 residues. CDR3 bases: TGTGCCAGCAGTCCTAGCGGGGGGACAGATACGCAGTATTTT. This gives the protein CASSPSGGTDTQYF.

This chain joins TRBV4-1 and TRBJ1-1; TRBD1 might be the D (6 bases). V gave up 0 bases and J gave up 3 bases, with 14 bases separating them. The CDR3 loop spans 16 amino acids. The V gene's germline CDR1 is MGHRA and CDR2 YSYEKL. The CDR3 here is CASSQDTPGVYTEAFF. The CDR3 bases are TGCGCCAGCAGCCAAGATACGCCAGGGGTATACACTGAAGCTTTCTTT.

This chain uses TRBV13 with TRBJ2-5; D uncertain. Trimming removed 2 bases from V and 5 bases from J, with 9 bases in between. This CDR3 is built from 13 residues. Germline V gene data show CDR1 as PRHDT and CDR2 as FYEKMQ (reference sequence). CDR3 in amino acids: CASSLIGGETQYF. In nucleotides, the CDR3 is TGTGCCAGCAGCTTAATAGGTGGGGAGACCCAGTACTTC.

This clone is a singleton in its sample. V usage is TRBV25-1 and J usage is TRBJ1-1; D remains ambiguous. This CDR3 spans 13 amino acids. V lost 8 bases and J 5 bases, leaving 15 bases between the germline ends. The V gene's germline CDR1 is MGHDK and CDR2 SYGVNS. The CDR3 DNA is TGTGCCAGCGGTTGGGGTTTAGGTACTGAAGCTTTCTTT. Amino acid sequence: CASGWGLGTEAFF. The full variable domain, with the rest looked up from reference TRBV25-1 and TRBJ1-1, is EADIYQTPRYLVIGTGKKITLECSQTMGHDKMYWYQQDPGMELHLIHYSYGVNSTEKGDLSSESTVSRIRTEHFPLTLESARPSHTSQYLCASGWGLGTEAFFGQGTRLTVV.

This clone came up a few times. CDR3 DNA: TGTGCCATCAGTGAAGGACAGGGGTACGAGCAGTACTTC. It specifies CAISEGQGYEQYF. This chain uses TRBV10-3 with TRBJ2-7, with TRBD1 matching over 9 bases. The germline CDR1 and CDR2 sequences are ENHRY and SYGVKD. This CDR3 spans 13 amino acids. With 3 bases clipped from V and 4 bases from J, the junction kept 1 base outside the gene matches.

This clone was detected once. The V and J genes are TRBV29-1 and TRBJ1-1, with D perhaps matching TRBD1 (5 bases). Germline V gene sequence: CDR1 SQVTM, CDR2 ANQGSEA. This CDR3 has 12 amino acids. V lost 3 bases, J lost 6 bases, and 11 bases lay in between. The chain's CDR3 is CSVDRGVAEAFF. The DNA for the CDR3 is TGCAGCGTTGATAGGGGAGTAGCTGAAGCTTTCTTT.

This chain connects TRBV25-1 to TRBJ1-2; D remains unclear. The CDR3 loop spans 13 amino acids. CDR1 MGHDK and CDR2 SYGVNS come from the germline V gene. Trimming left V 8 bases short and J 3 bases short, with 13 bases between. DNA of the CDR3: TGTGCCAGCGCAGGATCGGCGTACTATGGCTACACCTTC. Translating gives CASAGSAYYGYTF.

This clone turned up a few times. This chain joins TRBV2 and TRBJ2-7; a possible D gene is TRBD1 (5 bases). V shed 6 bases and J shed 6 bases, with 15 bases lying between them. The length of the CDR3 is 13 residues. Germline V CDR1 and CDR2: SNHLY, FYNNEI. CDR3 sequence (DNA): TGTGCCAGCAGCGATCAAAGGGGTGGCGAGCAGTACTTC. Protein: CASSDQRGGEQYF.

The genes are TRBV6-5 and TRBJ2-3, with TRBD1 matching over 10 bases. V dropped 5 bases and J dropped 7; count of bases not matched to a gene: 9. The V gene's germline CDR1 is MNHEY and CDR2 SVGAGI. The CDR3 extends over 15 amino acids. This CDR3 reads CASSPGQGLENTQYF. The CDR3 region has the DNA TGTGCCAGCAGTCCGGGACAGGGGTTGGAAAATACGCAGTATTTT.

The chain links TRBV30 to TRBJ1-2, with unresolved D. The germline V and J ends were trimmed by 1 base and 6 bases, with 12 bases remaining between them. The CDR3 spans 13 residues. Germline lookup yields CDR1 GTSNPN and CDR2 SVGIG (reference sequence). In nucleotides, the CDR3 is TGTGCCTGGAGTGGAGGATTCAATGATGGCTACACCTTC. The encoded protein is CAWSGGFNDGYTF.

The chain is built from TRBV9 and TRBJ1-1, with D unclear. Trimming pared 4 bases from V and 4 bases from J, leaving 11 bases between. This CDR3 comprises 13 residues. Germline V CDR1 and CDR2: SGDLS, YYNGEE. This CDR3 is CASSSSTITEAFF. In DNA form, the CDR3 reads TGTGCCAGCAGCTCCAGTACTATCACTGAAGCTTTCTTT.

The genes are TRBV9 and TRBJ2-1, with D tentatively TRBD1 (7 bases). Germline-derived CDR1 and CDR2 are SGDLS and YYNGEE. Trimming stripped 4 bases from V and 8 bases from J, with 19 bases between. The CDR3 consists of 15 residues. DNA of the CDR3: TGTGCCAGCAGCTCCCGACAGGGAGGAGGCGATGAGCAGTTCTTC. This translates into CASSSRQGGGDEQFF.

V and J are TRBV19 and TRBJ1-2, with D uncertain. Trimming took off 4 bases at V and 4 bases at J, with 1 base between the two ends. The CDR3 runs to 10 residues. CDR1 LNHDA and CDR2 SQIVND come from the germline V gene (reference sequence). The CDR3 bases are TGTGCCAGTAGTAGCTATGGCTACACCTTC. Translated, it gives CASSSYGYTF. The variable domain in full, with the rest retrieved from reference TRBV19 and TRBJ1-2, is DGGITQSPKYLFRKEGQNVTLSCEQNLNHDAMYWYRQDPGQGLRLIYYSQIVNDFQKGDIAEGYSVSREKKESFPLTVTSAQKNPTAFYLCASSSYGYTFGSGTRLTVV.

This clone was seen just once. The chain is built from TRBV2 and TRBJ2-5; tentative D call: TRBD1 (6 bases). Germline V gene sequence: CDR1 SNHLY, CDR2 FYNNEI. The V gene lost 2 bases and the J gene lost 5 bases, with 9 bases spanning the gap. The CDR3 has 13 amino acids. The CDR3 reads CASSEWGQETQYF. The CDR3 nucleotides read TGTGCCAGCAGTGAATGGGGGCAGGAGACCCAGTACTTC.

The chain carries TRBV6-5 and TRBJ2-7; D is unclear. This CDR3 contains 13 residues. Between the trimmed V and J ends, which lost 6 bases and 7 bases, there was a span of 16 bases. Per germline, CDR1 MNHEY and CDR2 SVGAGI. The CDR3 protein is CASSTVGSREQYF. CDR3 nucleotides: TGTGCCAGCAGCACCGTAGGGTCGAGGGAGCAGTACTTC.

This clone was recorded a few times. This sequence joins TRBV12-5 and TRBJ2-6, with D unclear. Germline values: CDR1 LGHNT, CDR2 FRNRAP. V lost 0 bases to trimming and J lost 10 bases, with 4 bases between them. The CDR3 is made up of 12 amino acids. DNA for the CDR3: TGTGCTAGTGGTTTGGTCACTAACGTCCTGACTTTC. Its protein product is CASGLVTNVLTF.

This clone was seen a handful of times. The chain couples TRBV4-3 to TRBJ2-5; 8 bases map to TRBD1. V lost 5 bases to trimming and J lost 7 bases; unmatched junction nucleotides: 6. Germline CDR1 reads LGHNA; CDR2 reads YSLEER. The CDR3 covers 13 residues. CDR3 sequence: CASSSGQGGTQYF. The CDR3 region has the DNA TGCGCCAGCAGCTCTGGACAGGGAGGGACCCAGTACTTC.

The CDR3 spells CAWSRTANTEAFF. The DNA of the CDR3 is TGTGCCTGGAGCCGAACAGCGAACACTGAAGCTTTCTTT. The rearrangement uses TRBV30 and TRBJ1-1, with no clear D. Between the trimmed V and J ends, which lost 3 bases and 1 base, there was a span of 9 bases. Germline values: CDR1 GTSNPN, CDR2 SVGIG (reference sequence). The CDR3 loop spans 13 amino acids.

The V and J genes are TRBV7-9 and TRBJ1-4, with 8 bases lining up with TRBD1. The germline V gene has CDR1 SEHNR and CDR2 FQNEAQ (reference sequence). CDR3 size: 17 residues. With 0 bases clipped from V and 8 bases from J, the junction kept 11 bases outside the gene matches. In DNA form, the CDR3 reads TGTGCCAGCAGCTTAGCTGCCGGCGGCAGGGGGCAGGAAAAACTGTTTTTT. Translating gives CASSLAAGGRGQEKLFF.